This record covers a single TCR beta chain. This clonotype was observed a handful of times. This receptor's antigen is unknown. Qualities for individual bases were not recorded, and no much larger clone is one base off. The library was built by means of PCR. Sequencing took place on a NextSeq 500. Bulk TCR libraries were generated as previously described, with the TCR primers listed in Table S5 used. Purification of total RNA was performed with the Qiagen AllPrep DNA/RNA kit. Before analysis, reads from multiple sequencing runs of one library were combined. The source study handled its data this way. Only reads with exact TCR constant sequence were kept, trimmed to 150 nt, and grouped by their 12-nt molecular barcodes. Reads inside each barcode group were sub-clustered using a 15% Levenshtein threshold, and a quality-weighted consensus sequence was constructed for each RNA molecule. Non-functional sequences were excluded, and lower-count sequences lying one edit away from another sequence were also excluded. Barcode sub-clusters with fewer than 20% of the maximum read count were removed, based on fitting two negative binomial distributions. TCRdb redid the processing of the public reads, applying fastp at Q25 and MiXCR, and retained in-frame beta chains. Each CDR3 protein appears once, grouped with its most common genes and DNA. It is TCRdb's table, rather than the study itself, that gives the V and J calls and clone size. The sample records some 590,000 distinct CDR3 sequences, over 25% of which are singletons. The ten largest clones take up around 0.78% of the sample.

Libraries of naive CD8 T cells were built from around 20,000 to 990,000 sorted cells, with 10%, 30% or 50% of the purified RNA used. Naive CD8 T cells were FACS-sorted as CD8+CD4-CCR7+CD45RA+ on a BD FACSAria II into RLT Plus buffer. Detection sensitivity was tested by spiking Jurkat RNA equal to 9 to 10 TCR copies' worth into samples containing roughly 17,000-1,000,000 naive CD8 T cells. CD8 T cells were enriched using RosetteSep CD8+ T Cell Enrichment Cocktail and Ficoll-Paque, and the enriched cells then underwent ACK red cell lysis. The CDR3 holds 16 amino acids from the cysteine to the phenylalanine. The DNA shown is the 48-base CDR3, in frame from base 1. The germline V gene gives CDR1 as LGHNA and CDR2 as YSLEER. The trim is 1 base for V and 0 bases for J, with a gap of 10 bases between the germline ends. The sample originates from a study of molecular identifiers for immune sequencing clone quantification (dated by TCRdb to 2017 to 2018). About the full investigation: For a replicate experiment, RNA from roughly 18,000 or 92,000 naive CD8 T cells was divided into five aliquots, and four of the five aliquots were sequenced. CD8 T cells were used in a methods study to benchmark molecular-identifier clustering-based TCR repertoire sequencing (MIDCIRS) and TCR RNA copy counting. The full study reports these points: Highly expanded clone sizes could be underestimated if identical TCR molecules share a barcode. Spiked-in Jurkat TCR RNA (roughly 10 copies' worth), which is not part of the donor repertoire, was contained in the naive libraries. Spiked-in Jurkat TCR RNA equivalent to a single cell was reported to be detectable even among 750,000 to 1,000,000 naive CD8 T cells. Modeling estimated 2.5 to 3.5 recovered TCR RNA copies per cell, compared with about ten by digital PCR, which implies about 30% capture efficiency. When barcode sub-clustering was omitted, TCR diversity was inflated by chimeric consensus sequences, with chimeras reaching as high as 47%. Clones above 20 RNA copies held over 97% of molecules in CMV-specific effector cells but under 1% in naive cells.

This receptor was obtained from a human donor in good health. Some libraries in this study had Jurkat cell RNA spiked in. Recombination joined TRBV4-3 with TRBJ2-1, and perhaps TRBD1 as D gene, on 5 matching bases. The sequenced sample was naive CD8+ T cells from blood, with Jurkat cell RNA spiked in. Read against the paper, the sample's cell subset or site label means: FACS-sorted CD8+CD4-CCR7+CD45RA+ naive T cells. The nucleotide sequence reads TGCGCCAGCAGCCAAGGTCGACAGAACTCCTACAATGAGCAGTTCTTC. Protein translation: CASSQGRQNSYNEQFF.